A single sample gave rise to the 4 T cell receptor beta chains below, sequenced in a study of CD8 T cells in Susac syndrome. RNA, at about 0.45 to 1 ug, was reverse transcribed with random hexamers. From the immunoSEQ multiplex PCR reads, TCRdb called clonotypes with MiXCR, one entry per CDR3 protein. The top ten hold about 0.1% of the sample, which has about 240,000 distinct CDR3 sequences, around 96% seen once. Material for sequencing was CD4+ T cells from PBMCs. The receptors come from a human donor with Susac syndrome.

The chain links TRBV9 to TRBJ2-2; no reliable D call. The germline gives CDR1 SGDLS, CDR2 YYNGEE. The CDR3 consists of 12 residues. Trimming cost V 8 bases and J 0 bases, with 5 bases left between them. Written as DNA, the CDR3 is TGTGCCAGTGCAGCGAACACCGGGGAGCTGTTTTTT. Protein product: CASAANTGELFF.

This chain connects TRBV7-2 to TRBJ2-1; the D gene is possibly TRBD2 (5 bases). CDR3 length: 13 amino acids. Trimming removed 4 bases at V and 5 bases at J, with 9 bases between. Germline-derived CDR1 and CDR2 are SGHTA and FQGNSA. CDR3 nucleotide sequence: TGTGCCAGCAGCTCGACGAGGGACAATGAGCAGTTCTTC. It translates to CASSSTRDNEQFF.

The chain couples TRBV5-1 to TRBJ2-4; TRBD1 is a possible D gene (5 bases). Germline V gene sequence: CDR1 SGHRS, CDR2 YFSETQ. This CDR3 is built from 16 residues. Trimming stripped 1 base from V and 3 bases from J, with 14 bases between. In DNA, the CDR3 is TGCGCCAGCAGCTTGAATTTAGGCACAGGCAAAAACATTCAGTACTTC. Translated, it gives CASSLNLGTGKNIQYF.

This chain uses TRBV12-3 or TRBV12-4 with TRBJ1-1; D is possibly TRBD1 (6 bases). V lost 6 bases and J 0 bases, leaving 14 bases between the germline ends. This CDR3 contains 15 residues. CDR3 sequence: CASRIQGTMNTEAFF. The CDR3 DNA follows: TGTGCCAGCAGAATACAGGGTACCATGAACACTGAAGCTTTCTTT.